The 21 T cell receptor beta chains listed next were all sequenced from one sample in a study of spatial heterogeneity in lung cancer. Time point defined: sample taken at primary tumor resection. Each CDR3 protein gets one entry after TCRdb re-called the 5' RACE reads with MiXCR. In the table there are about 22,000 distinct CDR3 sequences, around 5.3% of which are singletons. The sequencing here drew on PBMCs, taken at surgery. The source of these receptors is a male donor with early-stage non-small cell lung cancer.

This clonotype was detected only a few times. The chain links TRBV20-1 to TRBJ2-1; 16 nucleotides align to TRBD2. The CDR3 contains 17 residues. V lost 5 bases, J lost 2 bases, and 6 bases stayed unmatched. Germline V lookup: CDR1 DFQATT, CDR2 SNEGSKA (reference sequence). In DNA form, the CDR3 reads TGCAGTGCTGGAGGGACTAGCGGGAGGGCTACCTACAATGAGCAGTTCTTC. It is translated as CSAGGTSGRATYNEQFF.

This clonotype has ten or more counts. The chain has TRBV6-1 and TRBJ1-5; 8 bases agree with TRBD1. Trimming removed 5 bases from V and 5 bases from J; junction bases left unmatched: 5. CDR3 length equals 14 residues. Germline CDR1 MNHNS, CDR2 SASEGT. This chain's CDR3 is CASSPPQGDQPQHF. The CDR3 bases are TGTGCCAGCAGTCCCCCACAGGGGGATCAGCCCCAGCATTTT.

This clonotype was observed at least ten times. The chain is built from TRBV19 and TRBJ1-4, with 8 bases that match TRBD1. Germline CDR1 reads LNHDA; CDR2 reads SQIVND (reference sequence). There are 16 residues in the CDR3. With 6 bases clipped from V and 3 bases from J, the junction kept 9 bases outside the gene matches. The CDR3 protein is CASRGGQGTANEKLFF. The CDR3, as DNA: TGTGCCAGTAGGGGCGGACAGGGAACGGCTAATGAAAAACTGTTTTTT.

This clonotype was counted many times. J is TRBJ2-1 and V is TRBV5-5; TRBD1 matches 8 bases. With V trimmed by 2 bases and J by 6 bases, 13 bases remained unmatched. In germline, CDR1 is SGHKS, CDR2 YYEKEE (reference sequence). This CDR3 is 17 amino acids long. CDR3 DNA sequence: TGTGCCAGCAGCTTTAGGGGCACAGGGGGACCAACCAATGAGCAGTTCTTC. This encodes CASSFRGTGGPTNEQFF.

This clonotype has ten or more counts. The chain employs TRBV7-6 and TRBJ1-2; D is possibly TRBD1 (5 bases). The germline CDR1 and CDR2 sequences are SGHVS and FNYEAQ. Trimming pared 5 bases from V and 7 bases from J, leaving 17 bases between. CDR3 length: 14 amino acids. The CDR3 region has the DNA TGTGCCAGCAGCCCGGGCGGTGGGGCGCGTGGCTACACCTTC. Translation gives CASSPGGGARGYTF.

Ten or more counts support this clonotype. The chain combines TRBV2 with TRBJ1-5; 7 bases line up with TRBD1. This CDR3 region has 14 residues. The germline CDR1 and CDR2 sequences are SNHLY and FYNNEI. J was trimmed by 7 bases and V by 4 bases; bases with no gene match: 7. The CDR3 sequence: CASSGSTGVQPQHF. The CDR3 region has the DNA TGTGCCAGCAGTGGCAGCACAGGGGTCCAGCCCCAGCATTTT.

There are many counts of this clonotype. The chain has TRBV28 and TRBJ1-1; D is uncertain. CDR3 length equals 14 residues. V lost 9 bases and J lost 2, with 16 bases in between. Germline V gene data show CDR1 as MDHEN and CDR2 as SYDVKM. The CDR3 protein is CASLKGGINTEAFF. Here the CDR3 DNA reads TGTGCCAGTTTAAAGGGAGGAATTAACACTGAAGCTTTCTTT.

There are a few counts of this clonotype. The CDR3 DNA sequence: TGTGCCAGCAGCTTGGCGCCAGGGCGGACCTACGAGCAGTACTTC. Amino acid sequence: CASSLAPGRTYEQYF. V and J are TRBV5-5 and TRBJ2-7; D possibly corresponds to TRBD1 (5 bases). Per germline, CDR1 SGHKS and CDR2 YYEKEE (reference sequence). The CDR3 has 15 residues. V shed 0 bases and J shed 2 bases, with 12 bases lying between them.

This clonotype was seen repeatedly, ten times or more. V is TRBV27 and J is TRBJ1-4, with TRBD1 matching over 11 bases. V lost 7 bases and J lost 5; bases outside the gene matches: 6. Germline CDR1 reads MNHEY; CDR2 reads SMNVEV (reference sequence). This CDR3 contains 15 residues. The CDR3 spells CASIPRDRGNEKLFF. In DNA form, the CDR3 reads TGTGCCAGCATCCCCCGGGACAGGGGGAATGAAAAACTGTTTTTT.

This clonotype was observed a few times. V gene TRBV6-5 combines with J gene TRBJ2-1; the D gene is possibly TRBD2 (6 bases). V was pared by 5 bases and J by 5 bases, with 16 bases between. Germline loops: CDR1 MNHEY, CDR2 SVGAGI. CDR3 size: 15 residues. CDR3 nucleotides: TGTGCCAGCAGTCTCGGGAGAAGCGGTCACAATGAGCAGTTCTTC. The encoded protein is CASSLGRSGHNEQFF.

V usage is TRBV7-6 and J usage is TRBJ2-7; D uncertain. The germline V gene has CDR1 SGHVS and CDR2 FNYEAQ. The CDR3 sequence is 12 residues long. V lost 3 bases to trimming and J lost 5 bases, with 8 bases between them. The CDR3 sequence is CASSFAWDEQYF. The DNA for the CDR3 is TGTGCCAGCAGCTTTGCTTGGGACGAGCAGTACTTC.

This clonotype was seen only a few times. V is TRBV6-1 and J is TRBJ2-3; D might be TRBD1 (6 bases). The CDR3 contains 16 residues. The germline V and J ends were trimmed by 2 bases and 0 bases, with 12 bases remaining between them. The germline gives CDR1 MNHNS, CDR2 SASEGT. The DNA of the CDR3 is TGTGCCAGCAGTGAACACAGGGACCTAAGCACAGATACGCAGTATTTT. This gives the protein CASSEHRDLSTDTQYF.

This clonotype was detected only a few times. V is TRBV18 and J is TRBJ2-3; no firm D call. Germline V gives CDR1 KGHSH, CDR2 LQKENI. The germline V and J ends were trimmed by 2 bases and 6 bases, with 6 bases remaining between them. This CDR3 comprises 12 residues. The CDR3 loop is CASSPKEDTQYF. The CDR3 DNA reads TGTGCCAGCTCACCAAAGGAGGATACGCAGTATTTT. The variable domain in full, completed from reference TRBV18 and TRBJ2-3, reads NAGVMQNPRHLVRRRGQEARLRCSPMKGHSHVYWYRQLPEEGLKFMVYLQKENIIDESGMPKERFSAEFPKEGPSILRIQQVVRGDSAAYFCASSPKEDTQYFGPGTRLTVL.

This clonotype was counted ten times or more. CDR3 sequence: CASSLEKLFF. In DNA form, the CDR3 reads TGTGCCAGCAGCTTAGAAAAACTGTTTTTT. V and J are TRBV7-3 and TRBJ1-4, with D uncertain. The CDR3 is 10 residues long. Germline V gives CDR1 SGHTA, CDR2 FQGTGA. Trimming took off 2 bases at V and 8 bases at J, with 0 bases between the two ends. The full variable domain, in which reference TRBV7-3 and TRBJ1-4 provide the parts outside the CDR3, is GAGVSQTPSNKVTEKGKYVELRCDPISGHTALYWYRQSLGQGPEFLIYFQGTGAADDSGLPNDRFFAVRPEGSVSTLKIQRTERGDSAVYLCASSLEKLFFGSGTQLSVL.

This clonotype was detected many times. The V call is TRBV5-1, the J call TRBJ1-1, with a tentative D call TRBD1 (6 bases). Deletions cut 4 bases from V and 3 bases from J, with 10 bases between. The CDR3 runs 13 residues. Germline V CDR1 and CDR2: SGHRS, YFSETQ. CDR3 sequence reads: CASSTGTDTEAFF. Written as DNA, the CDR3 is TGCGCCAGCAGCACAGGGACGGACACTGAAGCTTTCTTT.

This clonotype was seen ten or more times. V gene TRBV30 combines with J gene TRBJ1-4, with 7 bases aligning to TRBD1. V gave up 1 base and J gave up 8 bases; unmatched junction bases: 13. In germline, CDR1 is GTSNPN, CDR2 SVGIG (reference sequence). The length of the CDR3 is 16 residues. The CDR3 DNA sequence: TGTGCCTGGAGTGAGGACAGGCCGTCGGGGCTGGAAAAACTGTTTTTT. Its translation: CAWSEDRPSGLEKLFF.

Only a few counts were recorded for this clonotype. The chain employs TRBV7-2 and TRBJ2-5, with D unclear. V lost 4 bases to trimming and J lost 1 base, with 13 bases between them. Germline V gene data show CDR1 as SGHTA and CDR2 as FQGNSA. The CDR3 is made up of 15 amino acids. The CDR3 nucleotides are TGTGCCAGCAGCTCATTCGACCAGCGCCAAGAGACCCAGTACTTC. Translating it yields CASSSFDQRQETQYF.

This clonotype was picked up many times. The rearrangement links TRBV5-1 to TRBJ2-5; a weak D match, TRBD2 (6 bases). V lost 7 bases and J lost 7, with 8 bases in between. This CDR3 contains 10 residues. The V gene's germline CDR1 is SGHRS and CDR2 YFSETQ. The CDR3 DNA reads TGCGCCAGCCAGGAGGGGACCCAGTACTTC. Translated, it gives CASQEGTQYF.

This clonotype was seen repeatedly, ten times or more. The rearrangement links TRBV5-1 to TRBJ2-5, with 8 bases lining up with TRBD2. Per the germline V gene, CDR1 is SGHRS and CDR2 is YFSETQ. J was trimmed by 0 bases and V by 4 bases; bases with no gene match: 2. This CDR3 region has 14 residues. CDR3 nucleotide sequence: TGCGCCAGCAGCGGCGGGGGGCACCAAGAGACCCAGTACTTC. Its translation: CASSGGGHQETQYF.

This clonotype was seen at least ten times. The chain has TRBV7-2 and TRBJ2-1, with TRBD1 identical over 8 bases. This CDR3 is 16 amino acids long. The V gene's germline CDR1 is SGHTA and CDR2 FQGNSA. The trim removed 5 bases at V and 6 bases at J, leaving 12 bases unmatched. CDR3 DNA: TGTGCCAGCAGCCGCGACTCGGGACAGGCTACCAATGAGCAGTTCTTC. It is translated as CASSRDSGQATNEQFF. The full variable domain, completed using reference TRBV7-2 and TRBJ2-1, is GAGVSQSPSNKVTEKGKDVELRCDPISGHTALYWYRQSLGQGLEFLIYFQGNSAPDKSGLPSDRFSAERTGGSVSTLTIQRTQQEDSAVYLCASSRDSGQATNEQFFGPGTRLTVL.

This clonotype was seen many times. A single base separates this from a much larger clone, so it may be a read error. This chain uses TRBV28 with TRBJ2-7; 7 bases line up with TRBD1. This CDR3 is 14 amino acids long. Germline values: CDR1 MDHEN, CDR2 SYDVKM. CDR3 coding DNA: TGTGCCGGCAGGAAGGGACAGATTCGTTACGAGCAGTACTTC. Its translation is CAGRKGQIRYEQYF.